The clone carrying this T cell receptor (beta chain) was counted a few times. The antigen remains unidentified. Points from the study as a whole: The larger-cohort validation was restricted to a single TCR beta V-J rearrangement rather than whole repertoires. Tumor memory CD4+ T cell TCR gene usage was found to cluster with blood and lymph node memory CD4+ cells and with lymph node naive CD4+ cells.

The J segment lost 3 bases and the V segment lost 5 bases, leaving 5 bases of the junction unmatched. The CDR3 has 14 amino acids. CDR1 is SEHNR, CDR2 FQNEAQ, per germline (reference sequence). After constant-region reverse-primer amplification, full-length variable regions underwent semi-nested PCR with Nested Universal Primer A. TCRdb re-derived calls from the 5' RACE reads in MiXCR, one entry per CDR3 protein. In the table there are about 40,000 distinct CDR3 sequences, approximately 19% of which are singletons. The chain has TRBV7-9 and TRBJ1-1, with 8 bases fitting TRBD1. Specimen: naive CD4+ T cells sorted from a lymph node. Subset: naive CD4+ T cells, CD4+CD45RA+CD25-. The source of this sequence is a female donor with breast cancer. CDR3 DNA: TGTGCCAGCAGCCCCACGACAGGGGACACTGAAGCTTTCTTT. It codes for CASSPTTGDTEAFF.